The clone carrying this T cell receptor beta chain has a count of ten or more. Its antigen is still unknown. V lost 2 bases and J lost 2, with 17 bases in between. Germline V gene sequence: CDR1 SGHRS, CDR2 YFSETQ. CDR3 length: 16 residues. Synthesis of cDNA was accomplished via 5'RACE employing 10-nucleotide random UMIs. One entry per CDR3 protein, called by TCRdb with MiXCR from the 5' RACE reads. The table records about 49,000 distinct CDR3 sequences, about 9.1% of them present only once. The time point here: longitudinal time-point 1 (baseline). The study built unsorted libraries from 2 million PBMCs kept at -80 C. This record belongs to a study of neurological immune-mediated disorders. Study outcomes and limitations: Expanded clones shared no CDR3 amino acid sequences across subjects, suggesting private repertoires in all groups.

The material sequenced was PBMCs. The TCR originated in a woman in her 40s in good health. The gene calls are TRBV5-1 and TRBJ2-7, with D possibly matching TRBD2 (5 bases). CDR3 coding DNA: TGCGCCAGCAGCTTTAGAGTATCAGCGGTCGCCTACGAGCAGTACTTC. It specifies CASSFRVSAVAYEQYF.